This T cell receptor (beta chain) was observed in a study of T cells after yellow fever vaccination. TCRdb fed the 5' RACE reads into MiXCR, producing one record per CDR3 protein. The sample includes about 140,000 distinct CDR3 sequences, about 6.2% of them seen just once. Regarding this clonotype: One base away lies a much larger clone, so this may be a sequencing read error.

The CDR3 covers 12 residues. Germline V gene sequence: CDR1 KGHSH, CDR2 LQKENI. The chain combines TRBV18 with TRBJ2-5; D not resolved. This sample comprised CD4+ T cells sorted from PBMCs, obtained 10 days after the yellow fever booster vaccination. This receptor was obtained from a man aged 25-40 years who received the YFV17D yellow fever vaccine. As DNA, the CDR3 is TGTGCCATCTCACCCCAGCAAGAGACCCAGTACTTC. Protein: CAISPQQETQYF.